This T cell receptor (beta chain) was found in a study of T cell responses to AZD1222 COVID-19 vaccine. Trimming cost V 9 bases and J 0 bases, with 12 bases left between them. Germline CDR1 reads SNHLY; CDR2 reads FYNNEI. CDR3 size: 14 residues. The table came from immunoSEQ multiplex PCR; TCRdb's copy has only in-frame clones and leaves some out. The table has 60,000 or so clones, roughly 82% seen once. The chain couples TRBV2 to TRBJ2-1; no definite D call. The source material was peripheral blood, sampled on day 0 of AZD1222 vaccination. This receptor was identified in an adult in good health. The CDR3 sequence is CARSGSSSYNEQFF. For the CDR3, the DNA is TGTGCCAGATCCGGGTCGAGCTCCTACAATGAGCAGTTCTTC. The full variable domain, completed using reference TRBV2 and TRBJ2-1, is EPEVTQTPSHQVTQMGQEVILRCVPISNHLYFYWYRQILGQKVEFLVSFYNNEISEKSEIFDDQFSVERPDGSNFTLKIRSTKLEDSAMYFCARSGSSSYNEQFFGPGTRLTVL.